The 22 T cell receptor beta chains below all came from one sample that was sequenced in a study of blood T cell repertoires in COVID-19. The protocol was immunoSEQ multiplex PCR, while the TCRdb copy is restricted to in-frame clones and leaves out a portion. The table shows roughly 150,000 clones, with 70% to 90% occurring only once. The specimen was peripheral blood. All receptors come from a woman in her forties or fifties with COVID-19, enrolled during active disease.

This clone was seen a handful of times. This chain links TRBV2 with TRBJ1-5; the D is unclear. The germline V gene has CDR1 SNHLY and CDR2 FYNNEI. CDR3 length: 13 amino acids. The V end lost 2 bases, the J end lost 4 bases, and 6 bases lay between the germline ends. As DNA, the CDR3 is TGTGCCAGCAGTGAACAAATGAATCAGCCCCAGCATTTT. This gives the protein CASSEQMNQPQHF.

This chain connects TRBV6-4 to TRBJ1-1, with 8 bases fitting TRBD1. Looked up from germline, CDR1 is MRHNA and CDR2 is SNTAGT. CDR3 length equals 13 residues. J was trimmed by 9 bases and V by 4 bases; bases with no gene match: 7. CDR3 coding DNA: TGTGCCAGCAGTGCTTCAGGGGGCGGCCAAGCTTTCTTT. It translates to CASSASGGGQAFF.

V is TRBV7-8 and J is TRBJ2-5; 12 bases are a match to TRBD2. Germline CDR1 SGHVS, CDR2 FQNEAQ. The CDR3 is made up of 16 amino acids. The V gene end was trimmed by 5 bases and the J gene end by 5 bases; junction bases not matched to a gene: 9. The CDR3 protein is CASSASRLAGVETQYF. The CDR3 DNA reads TGTGCCAGCAGCGCCAGCCGACTAGCGGGGGTGGAGACCCAGTACTTC.

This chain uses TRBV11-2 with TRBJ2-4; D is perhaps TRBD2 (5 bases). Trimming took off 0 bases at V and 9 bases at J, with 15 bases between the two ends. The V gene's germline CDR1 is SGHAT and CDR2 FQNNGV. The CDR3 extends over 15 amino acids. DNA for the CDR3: TGTGCCAGCAGCTTAGATCCTGACCCCGGAGGCATTCAGTACTTC. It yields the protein CASSLDPDPGGIQYF. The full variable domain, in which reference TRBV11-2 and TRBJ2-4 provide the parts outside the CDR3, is EAGVAQSPRYKIIEKRQSVAFWCNPISGHATLYWYQQILGQGPKLLIQFQNNGVVDDSQLPKDRFSAERLKGVDSTLKIQPAKLEDSAVYLCASSLDPDPGGIQYFGAGTRLSVL.

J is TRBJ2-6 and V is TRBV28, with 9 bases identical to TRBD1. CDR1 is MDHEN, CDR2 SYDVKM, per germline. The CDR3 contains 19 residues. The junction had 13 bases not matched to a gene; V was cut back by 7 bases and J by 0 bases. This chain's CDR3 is CASIKRAGTGRSGANVLTF. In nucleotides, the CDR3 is TGTGCCAGCATTAAACGAGCCGGGACAGGGCGCTCTGGGGCCAACGTCCTGACTTTC.

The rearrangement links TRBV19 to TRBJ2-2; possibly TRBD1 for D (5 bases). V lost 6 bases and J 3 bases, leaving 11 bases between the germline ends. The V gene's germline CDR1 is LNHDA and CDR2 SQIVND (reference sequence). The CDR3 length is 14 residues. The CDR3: CASSSDIYTGELFF. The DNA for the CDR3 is TGTGCCAGTAGCTCGGACATTTACACCGGGGAGCTGTTTTTT.

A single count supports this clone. The DNA of the CDR3 is TGCGCCAGCAGCACCGGACAGGGAGAGTATGGCTACACCTTC. It is translated as CASSTGQGEYGYTF. The chain combines TRBV5-1 with TRBJ1-2; 8 positions match TRBD1. CDR1 and CDR2 from the germline V gene are SGHRS and YFSETQ. The CDR3 loop spans 14 amino acids. With 4 bases clipped from V and 5 bases from J, the junction kept 7 bases outside the gene matches.

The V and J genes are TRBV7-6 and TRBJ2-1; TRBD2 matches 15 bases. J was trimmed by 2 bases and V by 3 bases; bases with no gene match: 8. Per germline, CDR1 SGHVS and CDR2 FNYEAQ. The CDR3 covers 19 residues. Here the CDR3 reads CASSFGLAGGLGTYNEQFF. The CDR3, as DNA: TGTGCCAGCAGCTTCGGACTAGCGGGGGGGCTTGGCACCTACAATGAGCAGTTCTTC.

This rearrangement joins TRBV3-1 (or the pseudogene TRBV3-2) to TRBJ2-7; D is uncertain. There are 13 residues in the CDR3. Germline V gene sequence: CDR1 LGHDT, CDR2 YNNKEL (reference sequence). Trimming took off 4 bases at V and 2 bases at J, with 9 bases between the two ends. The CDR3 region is CASSPRNTYEQYF. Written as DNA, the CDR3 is TGTGCCAGCAGCCCACGCAACACCTACGAGCAGTACTTC.

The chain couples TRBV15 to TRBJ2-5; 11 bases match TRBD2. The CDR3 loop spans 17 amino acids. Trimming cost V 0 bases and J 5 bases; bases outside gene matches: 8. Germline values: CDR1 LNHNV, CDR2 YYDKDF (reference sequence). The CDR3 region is CATSRDLLTSGVETQYF. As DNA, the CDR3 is TGTGCCACCAGCAGAGATCTGCTGACTAGCGGGGTTGAGACCCAGTACTTC.

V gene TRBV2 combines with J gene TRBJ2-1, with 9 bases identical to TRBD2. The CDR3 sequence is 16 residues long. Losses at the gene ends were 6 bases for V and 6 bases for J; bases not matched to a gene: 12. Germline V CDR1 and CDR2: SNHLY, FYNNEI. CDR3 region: CASRVSGTSSGNEQFF. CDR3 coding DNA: TGTGCCAGCAGAGTCTCCGGGACTAGCTCCGGCAATGAGCAGTTCTTC. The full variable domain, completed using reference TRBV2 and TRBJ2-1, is EPEVTQTPSHQVTQMGQEVILRCVPISNHLYFYWYRQILGQKVEFLVSFYNNEISEKSEIFDDQFSVERPDGSNFTLKIRSTKLEDSAMYFCASRVSGTSSGNEQFFGPGTRLTVL.

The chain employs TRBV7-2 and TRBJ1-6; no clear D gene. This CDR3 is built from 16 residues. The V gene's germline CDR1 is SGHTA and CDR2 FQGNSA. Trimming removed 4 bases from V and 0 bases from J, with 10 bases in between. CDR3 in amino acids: CASSSSGGSYNSPLHF. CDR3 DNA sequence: TGTGCCAGCAGCTCCAGTGGCGGCTCCTATAATTCACCCCTCCACTTT.

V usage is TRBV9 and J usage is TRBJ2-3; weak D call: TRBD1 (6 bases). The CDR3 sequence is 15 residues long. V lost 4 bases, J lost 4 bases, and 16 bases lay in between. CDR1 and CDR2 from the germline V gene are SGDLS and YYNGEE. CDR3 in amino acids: CASSPRGRGADTQYF. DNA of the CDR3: TGTGCCAGCAGCCCCCGTGGCAGGGGAGCAGATACGCAGTATTTT.

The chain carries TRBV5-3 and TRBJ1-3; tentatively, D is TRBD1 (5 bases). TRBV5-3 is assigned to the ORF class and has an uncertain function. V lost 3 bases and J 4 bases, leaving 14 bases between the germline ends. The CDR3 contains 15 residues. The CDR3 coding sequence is TGTGCCAGAAGCTGGCGGGGGAGGTCCGGAAACACCATATATTTT. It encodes CARSWRGRSGNTIYF.

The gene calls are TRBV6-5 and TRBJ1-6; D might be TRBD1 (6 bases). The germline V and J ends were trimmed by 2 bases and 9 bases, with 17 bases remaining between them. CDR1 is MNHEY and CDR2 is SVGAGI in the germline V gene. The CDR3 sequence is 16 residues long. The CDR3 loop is CASSYRTTGPGSPLHF. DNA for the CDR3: TGTGCCAGCAGTTACCGAACGACAGGCCCGGGTTCACCCCTCCACTTT.

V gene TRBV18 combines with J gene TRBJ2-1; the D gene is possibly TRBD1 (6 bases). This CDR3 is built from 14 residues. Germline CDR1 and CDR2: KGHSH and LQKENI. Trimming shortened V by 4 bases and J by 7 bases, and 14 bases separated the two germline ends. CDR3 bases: TGTGCCAGCTCACAAGCTTGGGGGCAAAATGAGCAGTTCTTC. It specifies CASSQAWGQNEQFF.

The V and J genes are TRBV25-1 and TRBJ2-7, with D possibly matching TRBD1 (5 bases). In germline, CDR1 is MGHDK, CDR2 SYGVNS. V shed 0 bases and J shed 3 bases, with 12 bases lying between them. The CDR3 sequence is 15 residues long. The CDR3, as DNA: TGTGCCAGCAGTGAATATCGACAGAACAACTACGAGCAGTACTTC. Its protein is CASSEYRQNNYEQYF.

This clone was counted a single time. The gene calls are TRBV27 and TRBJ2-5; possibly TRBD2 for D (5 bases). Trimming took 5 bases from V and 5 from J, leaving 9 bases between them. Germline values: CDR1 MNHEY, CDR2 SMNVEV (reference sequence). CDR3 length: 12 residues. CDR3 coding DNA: TGTGCCAGCAGTGAGGGTGGGGAGACCCAGTACTTC. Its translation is CASSEGGETQYF.

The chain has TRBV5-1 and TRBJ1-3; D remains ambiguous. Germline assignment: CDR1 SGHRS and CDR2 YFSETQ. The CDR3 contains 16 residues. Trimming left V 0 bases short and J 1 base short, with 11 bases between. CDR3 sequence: CASSLAAGGSGNTIYF. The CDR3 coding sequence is TGCGCCAGCAGCTTGGCGGCGGGAGGGTCTGGAAACACCATATATTTT.

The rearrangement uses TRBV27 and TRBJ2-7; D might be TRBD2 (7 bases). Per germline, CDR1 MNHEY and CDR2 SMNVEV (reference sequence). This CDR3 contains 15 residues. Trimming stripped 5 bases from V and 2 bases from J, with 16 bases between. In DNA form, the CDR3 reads TGTGCCAGCAGTGTCTGGGGGGGCCTAACCTACGAGCAGTACTTC. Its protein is CASSVWGGLTYEQYF.

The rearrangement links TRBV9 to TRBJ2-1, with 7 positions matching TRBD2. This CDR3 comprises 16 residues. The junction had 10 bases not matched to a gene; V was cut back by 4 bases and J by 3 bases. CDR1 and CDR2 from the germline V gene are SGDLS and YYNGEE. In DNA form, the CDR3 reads TGTGCCAGCAGCACCTTCGGGGGGACGTTCTACAATGAGCAGTTCTTC. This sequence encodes CASSTFGGTFYNEQFF.

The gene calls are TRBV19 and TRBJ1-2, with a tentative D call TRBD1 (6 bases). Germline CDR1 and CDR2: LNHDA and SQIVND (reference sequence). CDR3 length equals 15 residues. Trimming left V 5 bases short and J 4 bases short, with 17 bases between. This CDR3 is CASSHNGGRGYGYTF. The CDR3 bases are TGTGCCAGTAGTCATAATGGGGGCAGGGGCTATGGCTACACCTTC.